This TCR beta chain stems from a study of blood T cell repertoires in COVID-19. Across the study: Both acute and convalescent COVID-19 samples were obtained from the United States, Italy and Spain.

With 0 bases removed from V and 7 bases from J, the gap between germline ends came to 13 bases. The germline CDR1 and CDR2 sequences are SGDLS and YYNGEE. There are 15 residues in the CDR3. Assay used: immunoSEQ multiplex PCR; TCRdb lists only in-frame clones, some missing. The sample comprises 190,000 or so clones, around 80% of which are singletons, and approximately 3% rests with the top ten. The gene calls are TRBV9 and TRBJ1-4; D call uncertain. The TCR comes from a woman older than 75 with active or convalescent COVID-19. Sequenced material: peripheral blood. The CDR3 coding sequence is TGTGCCAGCAGCGTAGATCGAGGGATGACTGAAAAACTGTTTTTT. It is translated as CASSVDRGMTEKLFF.